One and the same sample provided the 9 T cell receptor beta chains below, sequenced in a study of blood T cell repertoires in COVID-19. Generated by immunoSEQ multiplex PCR, the TCRdb table keeps only in-frame clones and is missing some. The sample lists about 200,000 clones; 80% were seen once. The specimen sequenced was peripheral blood. Receptors originate from a woman between 65 and 79 years old with acute or convalescent COVID-19.

The chain combines TRBV5-1 with TRBJ2-3; TRBD1 aligns across 9 bases. V was clipped by 5 bases and J by 5 bases; unmatched bases: 6. Germline CDR1 reads SGHRS; CDR2 reads YFSETQ. This CDR3 is built from 14 residues. CDR3 sequence reads: CASRLQGAQDTQYF. The CDR3 nucleotides are TGCGCCAGCAGGCTACAGGGGGCTCAAGATACGCAGTATTTT.

This clone was picked up one time. The rearrangement links TRBV2 to TRBJ2-2; 8 bases align to TRBD2. Trimming removed 8 bases from V and 1 base from J; junction bases left unmatched: 12. The CDR3 covers 17 residues. The germline CDR1 and CDR2 sequences are SNHLY and FYNNEI. The CDR3 sequence: CASGGPAAGGNTGELFF. The DNA of the CDR3 is TGTGCCAGCGGGGGCCCAGCGGCGGGAGGGAACACCGGGGAGCTGTTTTTT.

This sequence joins TRBV24-1 and TRBJ2-7; D might be TRBD1 (6 bases). The germline V gene encodes CDR1 KGHDR and CDR2 SFDVKD. V lost 3 bases and J lost 2, with 7 bases in between. The CDR3 spans 13 residues. As DNA, the CDR3 is TGTGCCACCAGTGATCGGGACACCTACGAGCAGTACTTC. This gives the protein CATSDRDTYEQYF.

This chain joins TRBV18 and TRBJ2-5, with D unresolved. The CDR3 extends over 14 amino acids. Germline V gives CDR1 KGHSH, CDR2 LQKENI. V was clipped by 3 bases and J by 3 bases, with 11 bases between them. The CDR3 DNA reads TGTGCCAGCTCACCCAACTCTGAGAAAGAGACCCAGTACTTC. It encodes CASSPNSEKETQYF. The whole variable domain, remainder taken from reference TRBV18 and TRBJ2-5, is NAGVMQNPRHLVRRRGQEARLRCSPMKGHSHVYWYRQLPEEGLKFMVYLQKENIIDESGMPKERFSAEFPKEGPSILRIQQVVRGDSAAYFCASSPNSEKETQYFGPGTRLLVL.

V and J are TRBV7-3 and TRBJ2-1, with D tentatively TRBD2 (5 bases). CDR3 size: 15 residues. V was trimmed by 2 bases and J by 9 bases, leaving 17 bases between them. Germline lookup yields CDR1 SGHTA and CDR2 FQGTGA. The CDR3 reads CASSLLLSSSSEQFF. The CDR3 DNA reads as TGTGCCAGCAGCTTACTCCTATCTAGCAGCAGTGAGCAGTTCTTC.

CDR3 sequence: CASSLPGVTEAFF. CDR3 DNA sequence: TGTGCCAGCAGCTTGCCAGGGGTTACTGAAGCTTTCTTT. The chain has TRBV5-5 and TRBJ1-1; TRBD1 is a possible D gene (6 bases). Germline CDR1 and CDR2: SGHKS and YYEKEE (reference sequence). CDR3 length: 13 amino acids. The V end was cut by 1 base, the J end by 5 bases, with 9 bases between.

This clone has a handful of counts. The V gene is TRBV9, the J gene TRBJ1-2, with 7 bases that match TRBD1. Trimming at V came to 3 bases and at J to 2 bases, leaving 7 bases not matched to a gene. The CDR3 covers 15 residues. CDR1 and CDR2 (germline): SGDLS, YYNGEE. The CDR3: CASSAQTGLNYGYTF. DNA of the CDR3: TGTGCCAGCAGCGCCCAGACAGGGTTGAACTATGGCTACACCTTC.

This sequence joins TRBV3-1 (or the pseudogene TRBV3-2) and TRBJ2-1; a weak D match, TRBD2 (6 bases). This CDR3 comprises 16 residues. The V end lost 4 bases, the J end lost 5 bases, and 18 bases lay between the germline ends. Germline V gives CDR1 LGHDT, CDR2 YNNKEL (reference sequence). CDR3 sequence reads: CASSRGWGGTDNEQFF. The CDR3 coding sequence is TGTGCCAGCAGCCGAGGCTGGGGCGGGACCGACAATGAGCAGTTCTTC.

The chain recombines TRBV5-6 with TRBJ1-1, with D perhaps TRBD1 (5 bases). Germline CDR1 reads SGHDT; CDR2 reads YYEEEE. The CDR3 length is 13 residues. V shed 4 bases and J shed 1 base, with 8 bases lying between them. CDR3 nucleotide sequence: TGTGCCAGCAGCCCCGGACAGAACACTGAAGCTTTCTTT. Translated, it gives CASSPGQNTEAFF.